The clone carrying this T cell receptor (beta chain) came up many times. V lost 4 bases to trimming and J lost 4 bases, with 14 bases between them. Looked up from germline, CDR1 is SQVTM and CDR2 is ANQGSEA. The CDR3 length is 13 residues. The data are from a study of T cells of healthy individuals. One entry per CDR3 protein results from TCRdb running MiXCR on the 5' RACE reads. Among tens of thousands of distinct CDR3 sequences listed, roughly 5.1% were seen once. The chain joins TRBV29-1 to TRBJ2-7; D may correspond to TRBD1 or TRBD2 (7 bases each). The clonotype was recovered from a female donor in good health. The CDR3: CSVVVQGGYEQYF. The CDR3 coding sequence is TGCAGCGTTGTTGTCCAGGGGGGGTACGAGCAGTACTTC.